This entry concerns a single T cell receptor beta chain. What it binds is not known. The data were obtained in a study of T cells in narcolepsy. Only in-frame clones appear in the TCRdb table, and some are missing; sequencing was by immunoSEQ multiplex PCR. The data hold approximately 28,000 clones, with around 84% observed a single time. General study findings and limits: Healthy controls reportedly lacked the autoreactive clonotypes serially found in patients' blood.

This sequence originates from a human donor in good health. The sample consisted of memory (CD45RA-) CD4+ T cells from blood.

CDR3 region: CASSLGLVEQYF. The DNA for the CDR3 is TGTGCCAGCAGCCTAGGACTAGTGGAGCAGTACTTC. The chain carries TRBV7-2 and TRBJ2-7; 7 bases match TRBD2. This CDR3 comprises 12 residues. Germline V lookup: CDR1 SGHTA, CDR2 FQGNSA. V gave up 5 bases and J gave up 7 bases; unmatched junction bases: 5.